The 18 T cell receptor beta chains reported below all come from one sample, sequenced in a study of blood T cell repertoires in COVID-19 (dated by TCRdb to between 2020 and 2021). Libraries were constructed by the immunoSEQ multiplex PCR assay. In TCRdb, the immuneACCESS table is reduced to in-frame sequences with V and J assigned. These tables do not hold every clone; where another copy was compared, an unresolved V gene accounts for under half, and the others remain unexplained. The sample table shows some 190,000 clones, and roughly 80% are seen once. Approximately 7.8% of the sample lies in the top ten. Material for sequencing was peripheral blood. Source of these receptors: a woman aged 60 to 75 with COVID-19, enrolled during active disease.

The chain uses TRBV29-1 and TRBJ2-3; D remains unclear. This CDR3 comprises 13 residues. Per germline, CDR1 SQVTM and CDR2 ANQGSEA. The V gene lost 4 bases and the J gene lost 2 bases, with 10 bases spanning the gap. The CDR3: CSVVNSHTDTQYF. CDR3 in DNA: TGCAGCGTTGTGAACAGTCACACAGATACGCAGTATTTT.

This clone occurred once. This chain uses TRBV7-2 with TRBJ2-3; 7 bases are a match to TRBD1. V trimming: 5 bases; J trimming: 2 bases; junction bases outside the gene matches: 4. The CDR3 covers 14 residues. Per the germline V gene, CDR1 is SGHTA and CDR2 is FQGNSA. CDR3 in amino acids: CASSTDRYTDTQYF. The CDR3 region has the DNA TGTGCCAGCAGCACGGACAGGTACACAGATACGCAGTATTTT.

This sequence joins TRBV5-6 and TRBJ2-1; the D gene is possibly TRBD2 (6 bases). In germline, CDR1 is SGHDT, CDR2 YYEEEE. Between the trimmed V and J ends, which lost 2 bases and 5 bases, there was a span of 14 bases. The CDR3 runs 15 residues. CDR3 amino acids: CASSFGRRVNNEQFF. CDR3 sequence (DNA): TGTGCCAGCAGCTTCGGGAGAAGGGTGAACAATGAGCAGTTCTTC. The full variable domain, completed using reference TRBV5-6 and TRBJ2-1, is DAGVTQSPTHLIKTRGQQVTLRCSPKSGHDTVSWYQQALGQGPQFIFQYYEEEERQRGNFPDRFSGHQFPNYSSELNVNALLLGDSALYLCASSFGRRVNNEQFFGPGTRLTVL.

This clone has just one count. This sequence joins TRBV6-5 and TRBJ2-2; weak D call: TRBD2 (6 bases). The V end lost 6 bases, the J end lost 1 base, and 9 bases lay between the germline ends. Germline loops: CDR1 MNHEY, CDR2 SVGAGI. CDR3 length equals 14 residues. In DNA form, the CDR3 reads TGTGCCAGCAGGGGACTGTGGAACACCGGGGAGCTGTTTTTT. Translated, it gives CASRGLWNTGELFF.

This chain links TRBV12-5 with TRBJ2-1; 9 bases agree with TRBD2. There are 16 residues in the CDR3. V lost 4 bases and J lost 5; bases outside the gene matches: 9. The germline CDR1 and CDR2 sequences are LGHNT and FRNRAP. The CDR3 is CASGSAGGLLNNEQFF. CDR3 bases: TGTGCTAGTGGTTCGGCGGGAGGGCTTCTTAACAATGAGCAGTTCTTC.

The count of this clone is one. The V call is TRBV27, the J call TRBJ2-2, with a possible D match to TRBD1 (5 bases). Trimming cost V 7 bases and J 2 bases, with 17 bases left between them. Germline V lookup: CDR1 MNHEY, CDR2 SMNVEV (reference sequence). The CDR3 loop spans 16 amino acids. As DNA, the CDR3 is TGTGCCAGCACCCCCGTAGGCAGGGTTAACACCGGGGAGCTGTTTTTT. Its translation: CASTPVGRVNTGELFF.

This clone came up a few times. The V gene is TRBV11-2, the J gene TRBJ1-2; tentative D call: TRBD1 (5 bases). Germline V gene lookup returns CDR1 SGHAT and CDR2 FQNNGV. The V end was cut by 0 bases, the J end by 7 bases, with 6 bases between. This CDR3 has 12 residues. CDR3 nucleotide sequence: TGTGCCAGCAGCTTAGAAGGGGTTGGCTACACCTTC. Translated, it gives CASSLEGVGYTF.

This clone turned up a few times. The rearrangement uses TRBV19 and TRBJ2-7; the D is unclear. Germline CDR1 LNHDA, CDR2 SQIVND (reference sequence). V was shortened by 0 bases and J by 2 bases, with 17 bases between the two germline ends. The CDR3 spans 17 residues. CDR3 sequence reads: CASSIESEQSKPYEQYV. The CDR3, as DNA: TGTGCCAGTAGTATAGAGTCGGAACAGAGCAAACCCTACGAGCAGTACGTC.

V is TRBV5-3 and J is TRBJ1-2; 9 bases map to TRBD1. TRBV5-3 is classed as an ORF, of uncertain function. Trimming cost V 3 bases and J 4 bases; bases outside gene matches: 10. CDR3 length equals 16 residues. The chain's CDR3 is CARSSRAYRGLYGYTF. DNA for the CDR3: TGTGCCAGAAGCTCGAGGGCGTACAGGGGGCTCTATGGCTACACCTTC.

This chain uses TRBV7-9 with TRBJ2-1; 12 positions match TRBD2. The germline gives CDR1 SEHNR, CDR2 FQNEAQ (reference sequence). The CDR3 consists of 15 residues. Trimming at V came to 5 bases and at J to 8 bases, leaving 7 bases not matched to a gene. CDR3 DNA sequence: TGTGCCAGCAGCAGGACTAGCGGGATTAGTTATGAGCAGTTCTTC. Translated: CASSRTSGISYEQFF. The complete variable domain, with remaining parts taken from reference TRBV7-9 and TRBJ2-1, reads DTGVSQNPRHKITKRGQNVTFRCDPISEHNRLYWYRQTLGQGPEFLTYFQNEAQLEKSRLLSDRFSAERPKGSFSTLEIQRTEQGDSAMYLCASSRTSGISYEQFFGPGTRLTVL.

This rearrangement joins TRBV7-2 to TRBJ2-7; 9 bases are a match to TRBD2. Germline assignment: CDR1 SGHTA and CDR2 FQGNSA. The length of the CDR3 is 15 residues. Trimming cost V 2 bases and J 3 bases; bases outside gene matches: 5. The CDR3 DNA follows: TGTGCCAGCAGCTTAAAAGCGGGGGGTCACTACGAGCAGTACGTC. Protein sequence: CASSLKAGGHYEQYV.

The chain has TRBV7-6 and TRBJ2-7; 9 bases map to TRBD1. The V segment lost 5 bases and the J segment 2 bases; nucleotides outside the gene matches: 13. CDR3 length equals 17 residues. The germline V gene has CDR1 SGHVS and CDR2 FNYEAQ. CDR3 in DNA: TGTGCCAGCAGCCGGTCGGGGACAGGGTTTTTCGCCTACGAGCAGTACTTC. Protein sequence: CASSRSGTGFFAYEQYF.

This CDR3 reads CASSGGLSSYEQYF. CDR3 in DNA: TGTGCCAGCAGCGGAGGCCTTTCTTCTTACGAGCAGTACTTC. The J gene is TRBJ2-7, the V gene TRBV9; D is ambiguous. This CDR3 has 14 amino acids. Trimming stripped 3 bases from V and 4 bases from J, with 14 bases between. Germline assignment: CDR1 SGDLS and CDR2 YYNGEE.

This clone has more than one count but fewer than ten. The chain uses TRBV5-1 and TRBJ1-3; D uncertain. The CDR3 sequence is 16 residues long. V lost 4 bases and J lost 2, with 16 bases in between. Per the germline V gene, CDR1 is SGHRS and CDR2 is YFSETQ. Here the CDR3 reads CASSVQAYKTGNTIYF. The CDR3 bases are TGCGCCAGCAGCGTTCAGGCCTATAAAACTGGAAACACCATATATTTT.

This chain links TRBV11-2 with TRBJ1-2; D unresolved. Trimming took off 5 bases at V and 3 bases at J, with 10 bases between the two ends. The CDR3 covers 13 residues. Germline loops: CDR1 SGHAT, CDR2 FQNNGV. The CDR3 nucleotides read TGTGCCAGCAGCAATCAGAATGACTATGGCTACACCTTC. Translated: CASSNQNDYGYTF.

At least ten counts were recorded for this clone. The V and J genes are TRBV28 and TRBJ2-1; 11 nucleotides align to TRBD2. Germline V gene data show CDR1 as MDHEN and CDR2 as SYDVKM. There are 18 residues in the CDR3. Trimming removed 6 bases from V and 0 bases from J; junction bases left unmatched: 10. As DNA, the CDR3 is TGTGCCAGCAGCCCAATAGCGGGAGGGCGAAGCTCCTACAATGAGCAGTTCTTC. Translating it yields CASSPIAGGRSSYNEQFF.

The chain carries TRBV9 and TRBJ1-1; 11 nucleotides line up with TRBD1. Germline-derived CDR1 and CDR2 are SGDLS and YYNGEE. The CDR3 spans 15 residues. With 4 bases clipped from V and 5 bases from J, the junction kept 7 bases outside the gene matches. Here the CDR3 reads CASSPRTGGRTEAFF. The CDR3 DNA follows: TGTGCCAGCAGCCCTCGGACAGGGGGCAGGACTGAAGCTTTCTTT.

The CDR3 coding sequence is TGTGCCAGCAGCCTAGGCGTATCGGGAAACACCATATATTTT. Protein sequence: CASSLGVSGNTIYF. V is TRBV28 and J is TRBJ1-3; D is unresolved. Trimming pared 6 bases from V and 4 bases from J, leaving 13 bases between. The CDR3 length is 14 residues. Germline V lookup: CDR1 MDHEN, CDR2 SYDVKM.